This T cell receptor beta chain comes out of a study of post-analysis software for immune sequencing data. Across the study: As for disease course, relapsing-remitting, secondary progressive and progressive-relapsing multiple sclerosis were all included.

Study results and caveats: Same-batch preparations were strongly co-clustered by F measure. Multiple sclerosis patients showed significantly lower normalized Chao1 diversity than controls did. Relative to controls, patients had about five TRBV segments at higher frequency, with TRBV5-6, TRBV5-1 and TRBV20-1 among these.

Unique molecular identifiers were present in the TCR beta cDNA libraries. T cells numbering roughly 1 to 10 million yielded cDNA molecules that totaled about 500,000. TCRdb processed the PCR reads anew with MiXCR; each CDR3 protein has one entry. The sample includes a few hundred thousand distinct CDR3 sequences, 35% to 40% of them seen just once. V shed 4 bases and J 4 bases; nucleotides not matched to a gene: 5. The CDR3 contains 17 residues. The germline gives CDR1 ENHRY, CDR2 SYGVKD. This clonotype was observed at least ten times. Its antigen is not identified. This chain connects TRBV10-3 to TRBJ2-1, with 15 bases lining up with TRBD2. This sequence originates from a girl aged 10 to 17 with multiple sclerosis. The sequencing input was blood. CDR3 protein: CAISVAGTSGGYNEQFF. DNA of the CDR3: TGTGCCATCAGTGTTGCCGGGACTAGCGGGGGGTACAATGAGCAGTTCTTC.